The T cell receptor (beta chain) under discussion was sequenced for a study of CD8 T cells in seronegative destructive rheumatoid arthritis (dated by TCRdb to the early 2020s). As for the study more broadly: Most of the eight CND-RA patients were receiving biological drugs at sampling. Peripheral CD8+ TCRbeta repertoires of CCP-negative destructive rheumatoid arthritis (CND-RA) patients were compared with newly diagnosed seropositive RA, seronegative RA and healthy controls. The seropositive RA, seronegative RA and healthy control comparison cohorts were obtained from an earlier published TCRbeta dataset rather than being newly sequenced.

Details on this clone: What antigen it recognizes has not been identified. No base quality information exists; no much larger clone differs at one position.

CDR1 and CDR2 are read off the germline V gene as SGHVS and FNYEAQ. The CDR3 runs 13 amino acids, cysteine and phenylalanine included. CDR3 DNA is the only sequence kept; it has 39 bases, read in frame from the first base. The V end loses 4 bases and the J end loses 3 bases, and a stretch of 9 bases separates them. Following the manufacturer's instructions, genomic DNA from CD8+ cells served as the input for TCRbeta sequencing. A genomics technology centre in Finland performed the TCRbeta sequencing with the immunoSEQ assay. The published analysis was carried out like this. Clonotype tables from the immunoSEQ preprocessing pipeline were converted to VDJtools format, and non-productive clonotypes were removed. Any sample with fewer than 10,000 reads was excluded, the remaining samples were subsampled to 10,000 reads, and most of the eight CND-RA samples made it through. Using the VDJtools CalcDiversityStats function on data subsampled to 10,000 reads, the Shannon-Wiener, Simpson and clonality indices were calculated. Non-singleton TCRbeta clonotypes were hard-matched, with no mismatches allowed, against VDJdb to infer antigen specificity. Clusters with potentially shared antigen targets were formed by grouping CDR3 sequences that differed by one amino acid (Hamming distance 1). After each group was resampled to six samples, one-sided Fisher's exact tests checked public clonotypes for group enrichment, with the whole procedure repeated ten times. The clones in this table, taken by TCRdb from immuneACCESS, are in-frame only. Not every clone is retained; where verified, under half of the shortfall comes from an unresolved V gene, and the cause of the rest is unknown. Clone size and V and J calls were adopted from that table, with D and trimming inferred from the DNA. The sample data list several thousand clones, and about 72% of these were observed just once. Of the sample, approximately 40% is held by the ten largest clones.

General findings and caveats noted by the study authors: Because no diagnostic samples were available, the TCR repertoire differences may partly reflect poor disease control over the years rather than being present at onset. Across the 117,399 clonotypes tested, no public clonotype enrichment was retained after Benjamini-Hochberg correction. Compared with controls and other RA subtypes, CND-RA repertoires contained more CMV-reactive and fewer influenza A-reactive CD8+ TCRbeta sequences. The small size of the CND-RA cohort was noted as a limitation of the study. After adjusting for age, CND-RA patients appeared to have less diverse, more clonal CD8+ TCRbeta repertoires than other RA subtypes. A distinct set of enriched public clonotypes appeared to be present in CND-RA patients, and the authors interpreted this finding as support for a separate disease subset.

CND-RA patients were negative for the clinical CCP2 antibody test, and joint destruction progressed despite active therapy. All CND-RA patients were characterized by typical joint destruction in wrists and ankles and by failure of conventional anti-rheumatic therapy. Sampling of CND-RA patients was performed not at diagnosis but after long disease histories, which spanned decades in several cases. Each patient provided fifty millilitres of EDTA-anticoagulated peripheral blood. Peripheral blood mononuclear cells were isolated by Ficoll-Paque PLUS density gradient separation. AutoMACS magnetic bead positive selection was used to isolate CD8+ cells from fresh or cryopreserved PBMCs, and purity was verified by flow cytometry. Nucleospin Tissue or Tissue XS kits were used for genomic DNA extraction, and quantification was performed on a Qubit 2.0 fluorometer.

The material sequenced was CD8+ T cells from blood. This TCR came from a woman aged 50 or older with seronegative destructive rheumatoid arthritis. The rearrangement joined TRBV7-6 to TRBJ2-5; a confident D gene designation cannot be given. The CDR3 is CASSSAGKETQYF. The DNA sequence reads TGTGCCAGCAGCTCCGCAGGAAAAGAGACCCAGTACTTC. Outside the CDR3, residues come from the reference TRBV7-6 and TRBJ2-5 proteins, so the full variable domain is: GAGVSQSPRYKVTKRGQDVALRCDPISGHVSLYWYRQALGQGPEFLTYFNYEAQQDKSGLPNDRFSAERPEGSISTLTIQRTEQRDSAMYRCASSSAGKETQYFGPGTRLLVL.